These 16 T cell receptor beta chains were all obtained from the same sample, sequenced in a study of blood T cell repertoires in COVID-19. Only in-frame clones appear in the TCRdb table, and some are missing; sequencing was by immunoSEQ multiplex PCR. The sample contains 100,000 or so clones, 75% to 90% of which appear only once. Specimen: peripheral blood. Receptor source: a woman between 50 and 59 years old with COVID-19, enrolled during active disease.

The chain employs TRBV3-1 (or the pseudogene TRBV3-2) and TRBJ2-3; 11 bases agree with TRBD2. Germline V gene lookup returns CDR1 LGHDT and CDR2 YNNKEL (reference sequence). J was trimmed by 5 bases and V by 4 bases; bases with no gene match: 8. This CDR3 contains 16 residues. The DNA of the CDR3 is TGTGCCAGCAGCCCCCTAGCGGGGGGAGTTATAGATACGCAGTATTTT. Its translation is CASSPLAGGVIDTQYF.

The rearrangement uses TRBV3-1 (or the pseudogene TRBV3-2) and TRBJ2-5; a weak D match, TRBD2 (5 bases). CDR1 and CDR2 from the germline V gene are LGHDT and YNNKEL (reference sequence). Between the trimmed V and J ends, which lost 4 bases and 3 bases, there was a span of 9 bases. This CDR3 is built from 13 residues. The CDR3 spells CASSLGLKETQYF. The CDR3 DNA follows: TGTGCCAGCAGCCTCGGACTTAAAGAGACCCAGTACTTC.

V and J are TRBV13 and TRBJ2-7, with a tentative D call TRBD1 (6 bases). This CDR3 has 15 amino acids. Germline V CDR1 and CDR2: PRHDT, FYEKMQ (reference sequence). Trimming took 3 bases from V and 2 from J, leaving 14 bases between them. The CDR3 sequence: CASSFRTVLAYEQYF. In DNA form, the CDR3 reads TGTGCCAGCAGCTTTCGGACAGTTTTAGCCTACGAGCAGTACTTC.

The V gene is TRBV6-5, the J gene TRBJ1-4; TRBD1 matches at 7 bases. Germline lookup yields CDR1 MNHEY and CDR2 SVGAGI. The CDR3 runs 13 residues. With 10 bases clipped from V and 4 bases from J, the junction kept 6 bases outside the gene matches. The DNA for the CDR3 is TGTGCCACCCGGTGGGACAGTAATGAAAAACTGTTTTTT. Translation gives CATRWDSNEKLFF.

The V call is TRBV28, the J call TRBJ2-2, with TRBD2 matching over 8 bases. Germline V lookup: CDR1 MDHEN, CDR2 SYDVKM. V lost 6 bases and J lost 4; bases outside the gene matches: 13. The CDR3 is 17 residues long. CDR3 residues: CASSPTFSGAITGELFF. In DNA, the CDR3 is TGTGCCAGCAGCCCGACCTTTAGCGGGGCGATCACCGGGGAGCTGTTTTTT.

The rearrangement links TRBV4-1 to TRBJ1-4; 8 bases are a match to TRBD1. V shed 7 bases, J shed 8 bases, and the junction held 6 bases outside the gene matches. The germline gives CDR1 MGHRA, CDR2 YSYEKL. CDR3 length: 13 amino acids. CDR3 nucleotides: TGCGCCAGCAACAGGGGGGTGGGCGAAAAACTGTTTTTT. Its translation is CASNRGVGEKLFF.

The rearrangement joins TRBV20-1 to TRBJ1-2, with 7 bases identical to TRBD1. CDR1 and CDR2 from the germline V gene are DFQATT and SNEGSKA (reference sequence). Unmatched junction bases numbered 3, after V lost 5 bases and J lost 6 bases. The CDR3 length is 11 residues. CDR3 nucleotide sequence: TGCAGTGCTCCCACAGGGGATGGCTACACCTTC. Its protein product is CSAPTGDGYTF.

The chain employs TRBV15 and TRBJ1-2; D remains unclear. Trimming took 1 base from V and 0 from J, leaving 9 bases between them. CDR1 is LNHNV and CDR2 is YYDKDF in the germline V gene (reference sequence). The CDR3 is made up of 15 amino acids. The CDR3, as DNA: TGTGCCACCAGCAGAGCCCGCCGGTCTAACTATGGCTACACCTTC. Translated, it gives CATSRARRSNYGYTF.

This clone was detected only once. The chain has TRBV5-1 and TRBJ2-1, with D maybe TRBD2 (6 bases). In germline, CDR1 is SGHRS, CDR2 YFSETQ. Trimming shortened V by 0 bases and J by 4 bases, and 11 bases separated the two germline ends. This CDR3 has 15 residues. In DNA form, the CDR3 reads TGCGCCAGCAGCTTGGCCCCAGGGACTTACAATGAGCAGTTCTTC. Protein: CASSLAPGTYNEQFF.

The rearrangement joins TRBV7-2 to TRBJ2-3; TRBD1 matches at 7 bases. After removal of 3 bases from V and 0 bases from J, the junction contained 3 bases not matched to a gene. This CDR3 contains 15 residues. The germline CDR1 and CDR2 sequences are SGHTA and FQGNSA. CDR3 sequence (DNA): TGTGCCAGCAGCTTGGACAGGAGTAGCACAGATACGCAGTATTTT. Translating it yields CASSLDRSSTDTQYF.

This clone was found a few times. The chain couples TRBV19 to TRBJ2-1; maybe TRBD2 (5 bases). The CDR3 has 14 residues. Germline V gene sequence: CDR1 LNHDA, CDR2 SQIVND (reference sequence). V shed 10 bases and J shed 2 bases, with 15 bases lying between them. The CDR3 sequence: CAIKGDYPYNEQFF. Written as DNA, the CDR3 is TGTGCCATCAAGGGTGACTACCCCTACAATGAGCAGTTCTTC.

The CDR3 spells CASSLDTAPGTQYF. The CDR3, as DNA: TGCGCCAGCAGCTTGGACACGGCGCCAGGGACCCAGTACTTC. The rearrangement uses TRBV5-1 and TRBJ2-5; D is unresolved. The ends were cut back, 0 bases at V and 7 bases at J, with 13 bases in the middle. There are 14 residues in the CDR3. Germline V gene data show CDR1 as SGHRS and CDR2 as YFSETQ. Full variable domain (missing parts from reference TRBV5-1 and TRBJ2-5): KAGVTQTPRYLIKTRGQQVTLSCSPISGHRSVSWYQQTPGQGLQFLFEYFSETQRNKGNFPGRFSGRQFSNSRSEMNVSTLELGDSALYLCASSLDTAPGTQYFGPGTRLLVL.

The gene calls are TRBV18 and TRBJ2-1, with 9 bases matching TRBD1. The ends lost 0 bases at V and 10 bases at J; junction bases unmatched: 7. The CDR3 is 15 amino acids. Germline V lookup: CDR1 KGHSH, CDR2 LQKENI. CDR3 in DNA: TGTGCCAGCTCACCACCGACAGGGGGGCTACACGAGCAGTTCTTC. Translating gives CASSPPTGGLHEQFF.

The V gene is TRBV5-6, the J gene TRBJ2-7; 7 bases line up with TRBD1. The germline V gene has CDR1 SGHDT and CDR2 YYEEEE. The CDR3 contains 13 residues. Trimming removed 4 bases from V and 3 bases from J; junction bases left unmatched: 4. The CDR3 sequence is CASSVQGVYEQYF. In nucleotides, the CDR3 is TGTGCCAGCAGCGTCCAGGGGGTCTACGAGCAGTACTTC.

This clone came up once. The rearrangement uses TRBV11-3 and TRBJ2-3, with TRBD2 identical over 10 bases. Germline values: CDR1 SGHNT, CDR2 YENEEA. The trim removed 5 bases at V and 2 bases at J, leaving 7 bases unmatched. There are 16 residues in the CDR3. CDR3 loop: CASSPPGLAITDTQYF. The DNA for the CDR3 is TGTGCCAGCAGCCCTCCGGGACTAGCGATCACAGATACGCAGTATTTT. Full variable domain (rest looked up from reference TRBV11-3 and TRBJ2-3): EAGVVQSPRYKIIEKKQPVAFWCNPISGHNTLYWYLQNLGQGPELLIRYENEEAVDDSQLPKDRFSAERLKGVDSTLKIQPAELGDSAVYLCASSPPGLAITDTQYFGPGTRLTVL.

This clone was picked up one time. The chain links TRBV28 to TRBJ1-5; no clear D gene. CDR1 MDHEN and CDR2 SYDVKM come from the germline V gene. V lost 5 bases and J lost 7, with 12 bases in between. CDR3 length: 13 amino acids. The CDR3 DNA sequence: TGTGCCAGCAGTGGTGGCGCCGGGCAGCCCCAGCATTTT. This codes for CASSGGAGQPQHF.